This passage covers 17 T cell receptor beta chains from one sample sequenced in a study of T cell responses to AZD1222 COVID-19 vaccine. The protocol was immunoSEQ multiplex PCR, while the TCRdb copy is restricted to in-frame clones and leaves out a portion. The sample has 100,000 or so clones, roughly 85% seen once. The sample was peripheral blood, taken on day 0 of AZD1222 vaccination. The receptors stem from an adult in good health.

CDR3 DNA: TGTGCCAGCAGGCTCAGACTAGCGGGGGTGCTGACAGATACGCAGTATTTT. Translating it yields CASRLRLAGVLTDTQYF. This chain uses TRBV2 with TRBJ2-3, with 12 bases identical to TRBD2. This CDR3 region has 17 residues. Germline CDR1 is SNHLY and CDR2 is FYNNEI. With V trimmed by 6 bases and J by 3 bases, 10 bases remained unmatched.

V usage is TRBV4-2 and J usage is TRBJ1-3; D might be TRBD1 (5 bases). V shed 0 bases and J shed 7 bases, with 16 bases lying between them. Germline CDR1 LGHNA, CDR2 YNFKEQ. The CDR3 loop spans 16 amino acids. The CDR3 sequence is CASSQDLRVSGNTIYF. Written as DNA, the CDR3 is TGTGCCAGCAGCCAAGATTTAAGGGTCTCAGGGAACACCATATATTTT.

This chain uses TRBV27 with TRBJ2-3; TRBD1 matches 11 bases. CDR1 is MNHEY and CDR2 is SMNVEV in the germline V gene (reference sequence). The CDR3 loop spans 21 amino acids. The V segment lost 5 bases and the J segment 0 bases; nucleotides outside the gene matches: 19. CDR3 nucleotide sequence: TGTGCCAGCAGTCTCTTTAGGGCTACGGGACAGGGGGTGAGTAGCACAGATACGCAGTATTTT. Protein sequence: CASSLFRATGQGVSSTDTQYF.

This clone came up once. The chain uses TRBV5-6 and TRBJ2-7, with 8 bases fitting TRBD2. Germline CDR1 and CDR2: SGHDT and YYEEEE. The junction had 5 bases not matched to a gene; V was cut back by 2 bases and J by 4 bases. The CDR3 contains 14 residues. In nucleotides, the CDR3 is TGTGCCAGCAGCTTCCCTACGGGGGGGTACGAGCAGTACTTC. It codes for CASSFPTGGYEQYF. The whole variable domain, filled in from reference TRBV5-6 and TRBJ2-7, reads DAGVTQSPTHLIKTRGQQVTLRCSPKSGHDTVSWYQQALGQGPQFIFQYYEEEERQRGNFPDRFSGHQFPNYSSELNVNALLLGDSALYLCASSFPTGGYEQYFGPGTRLTVT.

The chain employs TRBV11-2 and TRBJ2-1; TRBD2 matches 12 bases. From germline, CDR1 is SGHAT and CDR2 FQNNGV. This CDR3 spans 15 amino acids. The V gene end was trimmed by 5 bases and the J gene end by 5 bases; junction bases not matched to a gene: 4. This CDR3 reads CASSPRLAGDNEQFF. CDR3 in DNA: TGTGCCAGCAGCCCTCGACTAGCGGGGGACAATGAGCAGTTCTTC.

The rearrangement joins TRBV7-2 to TRBJ2-3, with 7 bases lining up with TRBD1. Per the germline V gene, CDR1 is SGHTA and CDR2 is FQGNSA. Losses at the gene ends were 6 bases for V and 2 bases for J; bases not matched to a gene: 5. The CDR3 totals 14 residues. The CDR3 region is CASRKGQFTDTQYF. CDR3 coding DNA: TGTGCCAGCAGGAAGGGACAGTTCACAGATACGCAGTATTTT.

There are a few counts of this clone. The junction differs from germline at one of its ends, possibly a read error. The chain joins TRBV5-6 to TRBJ1-5; unclear D gene. This CDR3 is 12 amino acids long. Looked up from germline, CDR1 is SGHDT and CDR2 is YYEEEE. The CDR3 spells CASSLKEGRLFF. DNA of the CDR3: TGTGCCAGCAGCTTGAAGGAGGGCAGACTATTCTTC.

This chain uses TRBV6-2 or TRBV6-3 with TRBJ2-2; 8 nucleotides agree with TRBD2. V lost 2 bases, J lost 1 base, and 3 bases stayed unmatched. CDR3 length: 16 amino acids. Per the germline V gene, CDR1 is MNHEY and CDR2 is SVGEGT. The CDR3 reads CASSYGLAGNTGELFF. CDR3 DNA sequence: TGTGCCAGCAGTTACGGGCTAGCGGGGAACACCGGGGAGCTGTTTTTT.

This chain links TRBV11-2 with TRBJ2-7; 8 bases fit TRBD2. This CDR3 comprises 14 residues. Germline values: CDR1 SGHAT, CDR2 FQNNGV. J gave up 6 bases and V 5 bases, and 9 bases lay outside the gene matches. The CDR3 spells CASSPGVAGSEQYV. The CDR3 coding sequence is TGTGCCAGCAGCCCCGGGGTAGCGGGGTCCGAGCAGTACGTC.

There are a few counts of this clone. The chain is built from TRBV6-5 and TRBJ1-3; 11 bases are shared with TRBD1. CDR3 length equals 15 residues. Germline trimming cut 6 bases from V and 4 bases from J; bases unmatched to any gene: 5. Germline V gene lookup returns CDR1 MNHEY and CDR2 SVGAGI. Written as DNA, the CDR3 is TGTGCCAGCAGGTCTTGGACAGGGGGCGGAAACACCATATATTTT. This encodes CASRSWTGGGNTIYF.

The chain links TRBV6-6 to TRBJ2-7, with 7 positions matching TRBD1. The CDR3 runs 14 residues. After removal of 5 bases from V and 6 bases from J, the junction contained 10 bases not matched to a gene. CDR1 MNHNY and CDR2 SVGAGI come from the germline V gene (reference sequence). The CDR3 region is CASSPLSDRAEQYV. Written as DNA, the CDR3 is TGTGCCAGCAGTCCCCTGAGTGACAGGGCCGAGCAGTACGTC.

The J gene is TRBJ2-3, the V gene TRBV5-6; the D is unclear. Trimming took 3 bases from V and 2 from J, leaving 1 base between them. The germline CDR1 and CDR2 sequences are SGHDT and YYEEEE. The length of the CDR3 is 11 residues. CDR3 residues: CASSYTDTQYF. The CDR3 DNA follows: TGTGCCAGCAGCTACACAGATACGCAGTATTTT.

V usage is TRBV10-3 and J usage is TRBJ1-3, with a tentative D call TRBD1 (6 bases). The CDR3 covers 13 residues. Germline V gene lookup returns CDR1 ENHRY and CDR2 SYGVKD. Trimming removed 6 bases at V and 0 bases at J, with 6 bases between. For the CDR3, the DNA is TGTGCCATCAGGGACAGCTCTGGAAACACCATATATTTT. Protein sequence: CAIRDSSGNTIYF.

In this sample, this clone turned up a few times. The chain employs TRBV6-5 and TRBJ1-5; D not resolved. CDR3 size: 13 residues. The V and J ends lost 7 bases and 4 bases respectively, with 11 bases between them. Germline V gene sequence: CDR1 MNHEY, CDR2 SVGAGI. CDR3: CASNPNTNQPQHF. CDR3 coding DNA: TGTGCCAGCAACCCTAACACAAATCAGCCCCAGCATTTT.

This chain links TRBV2 with TRBJ1-4, with TRBD1 identical over 10 bases. J was trimmed by 6 bases and V by 4 bases; bases with no gene match: 5. This CDR3 is 15 amino acids long. The V gene's germline CDR1 is SNHLY and CDR2 FYNNEI. The CDR3 reads CASSGGGQGHEKLFF. In DNA, the CDR3 is TGTGCCAGCAGTGGTGGGGGACAGGGGCATGAAAAACTGTTTTTT.

V is TRBV18 and J is TRBJ2-5, with TRBD2 identical over 9 bases. Unmatched junction bases numbered 2, after V lost 1 base and J lost 5 bases. This CDR3 region has 14 residues. The germline V gene encodes CDR1 KGHSH and CDR2 LQKENI. This CDR3 reads CASSPRTSVETQYF. CDR3 nucleotides: TGTGCCAGCTCACCACGGACTAGCGTGGAGACCCAGTACTTC. Full variable domain (missing parts from reference TRBV18 and TRBJ2-5): NAGVMQNPRHLVRRRGQEARLRCSPMKGHSHVYWYRQLPEEGLKFMVYLQKENIIDESGMPKERFSAEFPKEGPSILRIQQVVRGDSAAYFCASSPRTSVETQYFGPGTRLLVL.

V is TRBV10-1 and J is TRBJ2-7; D gene unclear. With 6 bases removed from V and 2 bases from J, the gap between germline ends came to 23 bases. Germline-derived CDR1 and CDR2 are WNHNN and SYGVQD (reference sequence). There are 17 residues in the CDR3. In DNA, the CDR3 is TGCGCCAGCAGCGAAACCCTTCTCGTATCCCGGGCCTACGAGCAGTACTTC. Its protein is CASSETLLVSRAYEQYF.